This passage covers 15 T cell receptor beta chains from one sample sequenced in a study of cytomegalovirus exposure and HLA in healthy donors. The study ran its PCR with 60 Vbeta and 13 Jbeta primers. The method was immunoSEQ multiplex PCR; TCRdb's version includes in-frame clones alone and lacks a portion of them. Of 100,000 to 150,000 clones in the sample, 70% to 80% were seen once. Sequencing was done on a sample of PBMCs. These receptors were obtained from a woman aged 45-65 years in good health and CMV-seropositive.

This clone was seen a handful of times. The chain uses TRBV12-2 and TRBJ1-1; TRBD1, the D gene given by the table, was not confirmed from the DNA. TRBV12-2 counts as a pseudogene. The CDR3 has 15 amino acids. DNA for the CDR3: TGTGCAAGTCATCCACCGGGGACAGGCATTACTGAAGCTTTCTTT. This encodes CASHPPGTGITEAFF.

The chain has TRBV2 and TRBJ2-2; the D gene is possibly TRBD2 (5 bases). Trimming removed 4 bases from V and 0 bases from J, with 9 bases in between. CDR3 length: 15 residues. Germline CDR1 and CDR2: SNHLY and FYNNEI. The CDR3 DNA is TGTGCCAGCAGTGGTAATAGCGCGAACACCGGGGAGCTGTTTTTT. Translating gives CASSGNSANTGELFF.

The rearrangement uses TRBV7-9 and TRBJ2-1; D not certain. Trimming stripped 4 bases from V and 7 bases from J, with 5 bases between. CDR3 length equals 11 residues. Germline values: CDR1 SEHNR, CDR2 FQNEAQ (reference sequence). For the CDR3, the DNA is TGTGCCAGCAGCTCCTTTAATGAGCAGTTCTTC. Its protein is CASSSFNEQFF.

J is TRBJ1-6 and V is TRBV9; D uncertain. Germline values: CDR1 SGDLS, CDR2 YYNGEE. V lost 0 bases and J 7 bases, leaving 8 bases between the germline ends. The CDR3 loop spans 14 amino acids. This CDR3 is CASSVGQENSPLHF. In DNA, the CDR3 is TGTGCCAGCAGCGTAGGCCAGGAAAATTCACCCCTCCACTTT.

The V gene is TRBV14, the J gene TRBJ1-1; unclear D gene. This CDR3 region has 14 residues. The V end lost 4 bases, the J end lost 7 bases, and 16 bases lay between the germline ends. In germline, CDR1 is SGHDN, CDR2 FVKESK. CDR3 region: CASSPGFLNGEAFF. CDR3 sequence (DNA): TGTGCCAGCAGCCCGGGATTCTTGAACGGTGAAGCTTTCTTT.

V usage is TRBV9 and J usage is TRBJ2-5; 9 nucleotides match TRBD2. The V gene end was trimmed by 0 bases and the J gene end by 4 bases; junction bases not matched to a gene: 7. In germline, CDR1 is SGDLS, CDR2 YYNGEE. This CDR3 spans 16 amino acids. The chain's CDR3 is CASSVGGGGASETQYF. For the CDR3, the DNA is TGTGCCAGCAGCGTAGGTGGCGGGGGGGCCTCAGAGACCCAGTACTTC.

Turning to this clone: No conserved phenylalanine or tryptophan ends this CDR3, so it is likely a read error. The DNA is left out, because the CDR3 cannot be placed on it with certainty; the CDR3 is given as TCRdb lists it. The chain recombines TRBV5-4 with TRBJ1-2; TRBD1, the table's D call, lacks a check against the DNA. The V gene's germline CDR1 is SGHNT and CDR2 YYREEE (reference sequence). The CDR3 spans 13 amino acids, including both terminal residues. The CDR3 here is CASSEQGRVGWGY.

The rearrangement links TRBV5-4 to TRBJ2-3; 8 bases are shared with TRBD2. The germline CDR1 and CDR2 sequences are SGHNT and YYREEE (reference sequence). The CDR3 totals 15 residues. Trimming at V came to 0 bases and at J to 4 bases, leaving 4 bases not matched to a gene. The CDR3, as DNA: TGTGCCAGCAGCTTGGCGGGGGGGCCATCAGATACGCAGTATTTT. Amino acids: CASSLAGGPSDTQYF.

The CDR3 sequence: CASSVGANHEQYF. CDR3 nucleotide sequence: TGTGCCAGCAGCGTAGGGGCAAATCACGAGCAGTACTTC. The chain uses TRBV9 and TRBJ2-7, with D unclear. The germline V and J ends were trimmed by 0 bases and 5 bases, with 9 bases remaining between them. Germline CDR1 and CDR2: SGDLS and YYNGEE. The CDR3 loop spans 13 amino acids.

CDR3 nucleotides: TGTGCCAGCAGCTTAGGAGGGGGGGCTAACTATGGCTACACCTTC. This gives the protein CASSLGGGANYGYTF. This sequence joins TRBV7-2 and TRBJ1-2; the D gene is possibly TRBD1 (6 bases). V dropped 1 base and J dropped 0 bases, with 9 bases sitting between them. CDR3 length: 15 amino acids. CDR1 is SGHTA and CDR2 is FQGNSA in the germline V gene.

This sequence joins TRBV6-5 and TRBJ2-1, with D maybe TRBD1 (6 bases). CDR1 MNHEY and CDR2 SVGAGI come from the germline V gene. V was cut by 7 bases and J by 10 bases, with 11 bases left in between. The CDR3 sequence is 11 residues long. In nucleotides, the CDR3 is TGTGCCAGCACCAATGGGGGCGAGCAGTTCTTC. Translated, it gives CASTNGGEQFF.

This chain connects TRBV4-2 to TRBJ1-4; 7 bases align to TRBD1. Germline CDR1 reads LGHNA; CDR2 reads YNFKEQ. This CDR3 has 14 amino acids. V lost 4 bases, J lost 4 bases, and 3 bases stayed unmatched. CDR3 protein: CASSRQGINEKLFF. The CDR3 DNA reads as TGTGCCAGCAGCCGACAGGGCATTAATGAAAAACTGTTTTTT.

Details on this clone: Germline and junction disagree at one end, which may indicate a read error. The gene calls are TRBV7-7 and TRBJ2-5; 9 bases match TRBD1. The V gene's germline CDR1 is SSHAT and CDR2 FNYEAQ (reference sequence). This CDR3 is built from 15 residues. The CDR3 coding sequence is TGTGCTAGCAGCCAAGGGACAGGGTCGGGGAAGACCCAGTACTTC. Translating it yields CASSQGTGSGKTQYF.

This chain joins TRBV7-9 and TRBJ1-2; D is possibly TRBD1 (6 bases). The CDR3 runs to 15 residues. Deletions cut 2 bases from V and 7 bases from J, with 17 bases between. Germline values: CDR1 SEHNR, CDR2 FQNEAQ (reference sequence). The chain's CDR3 is CASSLNTGYGFGYTF. Written as DNA, the CDR3 is TGTGCCAGCAGCTTAAATACAGGGTACGGCTTTGGCTACACCTTC.

This chain links TRBV11-1 with TRBJ1-4; D may be TRBD1 (5 bases). The germline gives CDR1 SGHAT, CDR2 FQDESV (reference sequence). The CDR3 covers 15 residues. Trimming removed 5 bases from V and 0 bases from J, with 10 bases in between. This chain's CDR3 is CASSQDSATNEKLFF. The DNA for the CDR3 is TGTGCCAGCAGCCAAGACAGTGCAACTAATGAAAAACTGTTTTTT.